A selection of T cell receptor beta chains follows, all from one sample in a study of T cells after posttransplantation cyclophosphamide. Sequenced by immunoSEQ multiplex PCR; TCRdb stores in-frame clones only, minus some. Recorded here are tens of thousands of clones, with no singletons, and the ten leading clones hold about 2.5%. The sample comprised PBMCs. The receptors originated from a man between 50 and 59 years old in good health, CMV-negative, and a related stem cell transplant donor. Both conserved end residues are part of each CDR3.

cdr3_aa cdr3_length v_call
CASSLGRSGGAVGTF 15 TRBV5-4
CASSPGLSSYNEQFF 15 TRBV6-5
CSGAGEGYEQYF 12 TRBV29-1
CASSHPLEWDSGFGELFF 18 TRBV7-9
CASSFPGTGVRYEQYF 16 TRBV5-6
CASSPSGTSDYNEQFF 16 TRBV6-4
CASSLGLPYEQYF 13 TRBV6-5
CAWSVLAYNEQFF 13 TRBV30
CASSQLLGRTGEEDGYTF 18 TRBV5-6
CASSQGGGGTYEQYF 15 TRBV4-1
CASSRPGLAGETSYNEQFF 19 TRBV7-3
CASSEPEGANGYTF 14 TRBV2
CASSPDSSWDTQYF 14 TRBV6-6
CASSLGSTGIYEKLFF 16 TRBV7-2
CASSLRAAASSYEQYF 16 TRBV7-9
CASSLRLAGNTGELFF 16 TRBV7-3
CASSPGLVNYEQYF 14 TRBV18
CASSLRAGGSEQYF 14 TRBV7-2
CASSGQNEQFF 11 TRBV9
CASMAGRLSGNTIYF 15 TRBV19
CAWGAYRAQYF 11 TRBV30
CASSFWPTDTQYF 13 TRBV5-6
CASSARGHPVPDYGYTF 17 TRBV6-1
CASSLVQSDTQYF 13 TRBV7-2
CASSSQTSGAVTDTQYF 17 TRBV2
CASSYWGLADNEQFF 15 TRBV6-5
CASSPTGGNTEAFF 14 TRBV9
CASSLEAGYYNEQFF 15 TRBV5-1
CASSQHGGNTEAFF 14 TRBV4-3
CASSASGLALGEQYF 15 TRBV19
CASSDLELRENTQYF 15 TRBV2
CASSPAVTGVKTEAFF 16 TRBV18
CASSPYREADTQYF 14 TRBV28
CASSRTSGRETQYF 14 TRBV7-2
CASSEDSVRDRPQHF 15 TRBV6-5
CASSLDTRYGYTF 13 TRBV5-1
CAWGWEDQETQYF 13 TRBV30
CASNVQNTEAFF 12 TRBV19
CASSASKGVGGPGIQYF 17 TRBV9
CASSPPRDRDWNEQFF 16 TRBV5-1
CASSPHRGDTGELFF 15 TRBV2
CASSSMTSGSGETQYF 16 TRBV5-4
CASSGQGVQQPQHF 14 TRBV6-1
CASSKDGQALNFGFF 15 TRBV21-1
CASSVYGSEQFF 12 TRBV2
CASSPWRGTNTEAFF 15 TRBV4-3
CASSLKLAGVQETQYF 16 TRBV7-8
CASSFLTAYGYTF 13 TRBV7-2
CASSSGQGGAYEQYF 15 TRBV7-7
CASSSPGGGTEAFF 14 TRBV18
CASSPTGGGTYEQYF 15 TRBV7-9
CANSHRVGNQPQHF 14 TRBV27
CAISDLGGGTGNTIYF 16 TRBV10-3
CASSYRQGPYEQYF 14 TRBV11-3